The clone carrying this T cell receptor (beta chain) was counted a few times. What it binds is not known. Germline V gene lookup returns CDR1 MGHRA and CDR2 YSYEKL. The CDR3 is 15 amino acids. V lost 3 bases to trimming and J lost 7 bases, with 15 bases between them. This sample is part of a study of T-cell reconstitution after alpha-beta-depleted transplantation in children. A library of TCRbeta sequences, prepared with unique molecular identifiers, was generated. TCRdb re-called the PCR reads through MiXCR, storing one row per CDR3 protein. Among fewer than 450,000 distinct CDR3 sequences listed, 15% to 20% were seen once. Study outcomes and limitations: Several hundred expanded graft clones reportedly gave rise to the alpha-beta T cells present about two months after transplant. At day 60, the high TCRbeta diversity found in some patients originated from recipient T cells and thymic progenitors that had survived.

The starting material was PBMCs, mostly from graft donor cells, obtained 360 days after TCRalphabeta/CD19-depleted stem cell transplant. This rearrangement joins TRBV4-1 to TRBJ2-2; D is unresolved. The TCR was taken from a male patient aged 2-9 years who had a stem cell transplant for acute lymphoblastic leukemia, so the T cells may come from the graft donor. In nucleotides, the CDR3 is TGCGCCAGCAGCCACCGCGCTTCTCTCGACGGGGAGCTGTTTTTT. Translated, it gives CASSHRASLDGELFF.